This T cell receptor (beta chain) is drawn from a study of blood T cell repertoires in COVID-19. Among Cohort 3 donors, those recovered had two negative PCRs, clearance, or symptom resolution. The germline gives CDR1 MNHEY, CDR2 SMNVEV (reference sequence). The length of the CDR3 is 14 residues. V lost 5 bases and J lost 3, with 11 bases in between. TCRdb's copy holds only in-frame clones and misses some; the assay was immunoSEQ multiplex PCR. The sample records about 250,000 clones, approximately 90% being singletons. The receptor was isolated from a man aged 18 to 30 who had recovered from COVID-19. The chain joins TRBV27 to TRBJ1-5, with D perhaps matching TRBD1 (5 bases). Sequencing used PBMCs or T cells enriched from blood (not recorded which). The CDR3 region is CASSQAGLNQPQHF. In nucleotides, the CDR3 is TGTGCCAGCAGTCAAGCAGGGCTCAATCAGCCCCAGCATTTT.